The 26 T cell receptor beta chains presented below share a single source sample, sequenced in a study of tumor-infiltrating lymphocytes in primary liver carcinoma. Extraction also yielded germline DNA, while blood RNA was obtained from unsorted whole blood. The template, around 520 ng total RNA, yielded TCR beta cDNA made with a constant-region primer. Three-round nested multiplex PCR performed with slightly modified ARM-PCR produced the TCR beta libraries. The first two PCR rounds used TRBV1-TRBV30 forward primers with a C-beta reverse primer, roughly 11 cycles each. TCRdb processed the multiplex PCR reads anew with MiXCR; each CDR3 protein has one entry. The table includes 330,000 or so distinct CDR3 sequences, about 61% detected once. Sequencing was done on a sample of peripheral blood. Source of these receptors: a man in his forties with primary liver carcinoma and hepatitis B virus infection.

Concerning this clonotype itself: This is likely a read error, given that the CDR3 carries no conserved phenylalanine or tryptophan at its end. CDR3 protein: CVSIPWEGIRNNSPLHY. The CDR3 DNA follows: TGTGTCAGCATACCCTGGGAGGGGATTCGGAATAATTCACCCCTCCACTAT. The chain links TRBV6-5 to TRBJ1-6, with a tentative D call TRBD1 (5 bases). CDR3 length equals 17 residues. CDR1 is MNHEY and CDR2 is SVGAGI in the germline V gene.

Worth noting for this clonotype: This may arise from a read error, as a much more abundant clone is one base away. V is TRBV12-3 or TRBV12-4 and J is TRBJ1-5; 8 nucleotides align to TRBD1. The CDR3 totals 17 residues. For the CDR3, the DNA is TGTACCAGCACCCCGGGACAGGTGGGGAATAGCAATCAGCCCCAGCATTTT. Translated: CTSTPGQVGNSNQPQHF.

V and J are TRBV11-2 and TRBJ2-7; a possible D gene is TRBD1 (6 bases). Trimming removed 1 base at V and 6 bases at J, with 19 bases between. In germline, CDR1 is SGHAT, CDR2 FQNNGV. This CDR3 comprises 16 residues. CDR3 sequence (DNA): TGTGCCAGCAGCTTAGGACAGGCGGAAGGTAAATGCGAGCAGTACTTC. Protein sequence: CASSLGQAEGKCEQYF.

About this clonotype itself: The junction departs from the called germline gene at one end, perhaps through a read error. The chain joins TRBV29-1 to TRBJ2-1, with a tentative D call TRBD1 (7 bases). The CDR3 extends over 15 amino acids. CDR1 and CDR2 (germline): SQVTM, ANQGSEA. DNA for the CDR3: TGCGGCGTAGAAGTGATAGGACAGGAGGGGAACGAGCAGTTCTTC. Its translation is CGVEVIGQEGNEQFF.

This chain uses TRBV11-2 with TRBJ1-2, with D unclear. CDR3 length: 15 amino acids. From germline, CDR1 is SGHAT and CDR2 FQNNGV. V was clipped by 3 bases and J by 8 bases, with 19 bases between them. The CDR3 protein is CASSFRRHDAGGYTF. CDR3 nucleotides: TGTGCCAGCAGCTTTAGGCGACATGACGCGGGGGGCTACACCTTC. The entire variable domain, with the rest obtained from reference TRBV11-2 and TRBJ1-2, is as follows: EAGVAQSPRYKIIEKRQSVAFWCNPISGHATLYWYQQILGQGPKLLIQFQNNGVVDDSQLPKDRFSAERLKGVDSTLKIQPAKLEDSAVYLCASSFRRHDAGGYTFGSGTRLTVV.

A remark on this clonotype: Lacking the conserved final phenylalanine or tryptophan, this CDR3 likely reflects a read error. The chain is built from TRBV10-1 and TRBJ2-2; 9 positions agree with TRBD1. The CDR3 is 17 amino acids. CDR1 WNHNN and CDR2 SYGVQD come from the germline V gene (reference sequence). The CDR3 nucleotides read TGTGCCAGCAGTGAGTCGAGGACAGGGGCGAACACCGGGGAGCTGTTTATT. Translated: CASSESRTGANTGELFI.

As to this clonotype: With a much larger clone just one base away, this may be a read error. The rearrangement joins TRBV6-2 or TRBV6-3 to TRBJ2-2; D call uncertain. The CDR3 totals 15 residues. CDR1 MNHEY and CDR2 SVGEGT come from the germline V gene. Trimming removed 7 bases at V and 5 bases at J, with 17 bases between. The CDR3: CASTYLPARTGELFF. DNA for the CDR3: TGTGCCAGCACTTATCTCCCCGCCAGGACCGGGGAGCTGTTTTTT.

The rearrangement links TRBV4-1 to TRBJ2-3, with a possible D match to TRBD2 (5 bases). The germline V and J ends were trimmed by 0 bases and 2 bases, with 18 bases remaining between them. The CDR3 length is 18 residues. The germline V gene encodes CDR1 MGHRA and CDR2 YSYEKL. As DNA, the CDR3 is TGCGCCAGCAGCCAAGACAGATCGCCAGCGGATACCACAGATACGCAGTATTTT. This translates into CASSQDRSPADTTDTQYF.

A word on this clonotype: Being one base from a much bigger clone, this may be a read error. The chain carries TRBV29-1 and TRBJ1-2; D gene unclear. The CDR3 totals 11 residues. The germline CDR1 and CDR2 sequences are SQVTM and ANQGSEA. CDR3 region: CSVFGNYGYIF. DNA of the CDR3: TGCAGCGTTTTTGGTAACTATGGCTACATCTTC. Using reference TRBV29-1 and TRBJ1-2 for the parts outside the CDR3, the full variable domain is SAVISQKPSRDICQRGTSLTIQCQVDSQVTMMFWYRQQPGQSLTLIATANQGSEATYESGFVIDKFPISRPNLTFSTLTVSNMSPEDSSIYLCSVFGNYGYIFGSGTRLTVV.

This clonotype was recorded at least ten times. The chain links TRBV11-2 to TRBJ2-7; D might be TRBD1 (6 bases). This CDR3 has 15 amino acids. Trimming took off 3 bases at V and 1 base at J, with 13 bases between the two ends. Germline V CDR1 and CDR2: SGHAT, FQNNGV. Here the CDR3 reads CASSFTQGLSYEQYF. CDR3 DNA: TGTGCCAGCAGCTTCACACAGGGCCTATCCTACGAGCAGTACTTC.

With regard to this clonotype: The junction differs from germline at one of its ends, possibly a read error. This chain's CDR3 is CSVEEGGGTGELFF. The DNA of the CDR3 is TGCAGCGTAGAAGAGGGAGGTGGTACCGGGGAGCTGTTTTTT. The chain uses TRBV29-1 and TRBJ2-2, with a tentative D call TRBD2 (6 bases). Germline values: CDR1 SQVTM, CDR2 ANQGSEA. The CDR3 length is 14 residues.

The rearrangement uses TRBV5-1 and TRBJ2-2, with D perhaps TRBD1 (6 bases). This CDR3 is 16 amino acids long. Germline loops: CDR1 SGHRS, CDR2 YFSETQ. The V and J ends lost 2 bases and 2 bases respectively, with 13 bases between them. CDR3: CASSLLRTENTGELFF. For the CDR3, the DNA is TGCGCCAGCAGCTTATTAAGGACAGAAAACACCGGGGAGCTGTTTTTT.

This clonotype has just a few counts. The chain employs TRBV7-8 and TRBJ2-7, with D unclear. Germline-derived CDR1 and CDR2 are SGHVS and FQNEAQ. V dropped 7 bases and J dropped 3 bases, with 13 bases sitting between them. The CDR3 covers 13 residues. Written as DNA, the CDR3 is TGTGCCAGCACCATCGGCCCCTACTACGAGCAGTACTTC. Residues: CASTIGPYYEQYF.

This clonotype was observed once. The gene calls are TRBV11-2 and TRBJ1-1; a possible D gene is TRBD1 (6 bases). V was pared by 6 bases and J by 1 base, with 18 bases between. CDR3 length: 16 amino acids. Per the germline V gene, CDR1 is SGHAT and CDR2 is FQNNGV. CDR3 protein: CASSPVAGAQNTEAFF. CDR3 coding DNA: TGTGCCAGCAGTCCCGTCGCAGGGGCTCAGAACACTGAAGCTTTCTTT.

As concerns this clonotype: This likely comes from a read error, as the CDR3 has no conserved phenylalanine or tryptophan at its end. Because the CDR3's place on the DNA is in doubt, the DNA is left out and the CDR3 is given as listed by TCRdb. J is TRBJ2-2 and V is TRBV11-1; the table's D call of TRBD1 was not tested on the DNA. Germline values: CDR1 SGHAT, CDR2 FQDESV (reference sequence). A total of 14 residues make up the CDR3, ends included. CDR3 amino acids: CTSSLVRGAGELFS.

A word on this clonotype: The junction differs from germline at one of its ends, possibly a read error. The V call is TRBV7-9, the J call TRBJ2-3, with a possible D match to TRBD2 (6 bases). CDR3 length equals 14 residues. Germline values: CDR1 SEHNR, CDR2 FQNEAQ (reference sequence). The chain's CDR3 is CASELNGGEDKQYF. CDR3 DNA sequence: TGTGCCAGCGAACTCAACGGGGGAGAAGATAAGCAGTATTTT. Full variable domain (rest looked up from reference TRBV7-9 and TRBJ2-3): DTGVSQNPRHKITKRGQNVTFRCDPISEHNRLYWYRQTLGQGPEFLTYFQNEAQLEKSRLLSDRFSAERPKGSFSTLEIQRTEQGDSAMYLCASELNGGEDKQYFGPGTRLTVL.

This chain links TRBV12-3 or TRBV12-4 with TRBJ1-1; a weak D match, TRBD1 (6 bases). This CDR3 region has 15 residues. V was clipped by 5 bases and J by 7 bases, with 20 bases between them. CDR3 loop: CASSTWDTPEREAFF. CDR3 DNA: TGTGCCAGCAGTACCTGGGACACGCCAGAACGTGAAGCTTTCTTT.

The genes are TRBV7-9 and TRBJ1-1; unclear D gene. The V gene lost 2 bases and the J gene lost 3 bases, with 7 bases spanning the gap. The CDR3 is 13 amino acids. Germline CDR1 reads SEHNR; CDR2 reads FQNEAQ (reference sequence). CDR3 sequence reads: CASSLSVDTEAFF. CDR3 bases: TGTGCCAGCAGCTTATCGGTTGACACTGAAGCTTTCTTT.

Comments on this clonotype: A read error is possible here, since a much larger clone lies one base away. This sequence joins TRBV12-3 or TRBV12-4 and TRBJ2-5, with D maybe TRBD1 (5 bases). The germline V and J ends were trimmed by 5 bases and 7 bases, with 17 bases remaining between them. CDR3 length: 14 residues. The CDR3 DNA follows: TGTGCCAGCAGTCCCAAAAGGTGGCAGGGGACCCAGTACTTC. Translated: CASSPKRWQGTQYF.

Note on this clonotype: The junction differs from germline at one of its ends, possibly a read error. This chain joins TRBV10-3 and TRBJ2-3; 8 bases line up with TRBD1. From germline, CDR1 is ENHRY and CDR2 SYGVKD. This CDR3 has 14 residues. The CDR3 is CTIRPTGATDTQYF. CDR3 DNA: TGTACCATCAGGCCGACAGGGGCCACAGATACGCAGTATTTT.

With respect to this clonotype: One end of the junction fails to match germline, which may point to a read error. The rearrangement uses TRBV11-2 and TRBJ2-7; either TRBD1 or TRBD2 may supply D (6 bases each). CDR1 SGHAT and CDR2 FQNNGV come from the germline V gene. CDR3 length equals 15 residues. This CDR3 is CASSLEGGPWYDQHF. CDR3 bases: TGTGCCAGCAGCTTAGAAGGGGGGCCCTGGTACGATCAGCACTTC.

The chain employs TRBV7-3 and TRBJ2-3; D gene uncertain. Germline-derived CDR1 and CDR2 are SGHTA and FQGTGA. Trimming left V 0 bases short and J 3 bases short, with 7 bases between. The CDR3 has 14 amino acids. The CDR3 here is CASSLTPMTDTQYF. The CDR3 DNA reads TGTGCCAGCAGCTTAACTCCTATGACAGATACGCAGTATTTT.

The rearrangement uses TRBV5-4 and TRBJ1-2; no firm D call. Germline CDR1 and CDR2: SGHNT and YYREEE (reference sequence). This CDR3 region has 13 residues. Between the trimmed V and J ends, which lost 1 base and 6 bases, there was a span of 10 bases. The CDR3 nucleotides read TGTGCCAGCAGCTTGAAGAGGGATCATGGCTACACCTTC. It is translated as CASSLKRDHGYTF.

Concerning this clonotype itself: A read error may produce the germline difference seen at one junction end. V gene TRBV6-2 or TRBV6-3 combines with J gene TRBJ1-1; no clear D. The CDR3 is 13 amino acids. Germline V gene lookup returns CDR1 MNHEY and CDR2 SVGEGT. The CDR3: CANSPGQRGEAFF. As DNA, the CDR3 is TGTGCCAACAGTCCCGGGCAGCGCGGTGAAGCTTTCTTT.

This clonotype was seen only a few times. The chain couples TRBV11-2 to TRBJ2-5; a weak D match, TRBD1 (5 bases). Germline V gene sequence: CDR1 SGHAT, CDR2 FQNNGV. Trimming shortened V by 2 bases and J by 1 base, and 11 bases separated the two germline ends. This CDR3 has 15 amino acids. In DNA form, the CDR3 reads TGTGCCAGCAGCTTAAGTACAGGAACCCAAGAGACCCAGTACTTC. Translation gives CASSLSTGTQETQYF.

This clonotype showed up just a few times. V is TRBV6-6 and J is TRBJ1-1; TRBD1 agrees at 8 bases. This CDR3 is built from 17 residues. J gave up 1 base and V 8 bases, and 15 bases lay outside the gene matches. Germline V lookup: CDR1 MNHNY, CDR2 SVGAGI (reference sequence). CDR3 sequence reads: CASAIGQGVRGNTEAFF. The DNA for the CDR3 is TGTGCCAGCGCCATTGGACAGGGAGTACGCGGGAACACTGAAGCTTTCTTT.